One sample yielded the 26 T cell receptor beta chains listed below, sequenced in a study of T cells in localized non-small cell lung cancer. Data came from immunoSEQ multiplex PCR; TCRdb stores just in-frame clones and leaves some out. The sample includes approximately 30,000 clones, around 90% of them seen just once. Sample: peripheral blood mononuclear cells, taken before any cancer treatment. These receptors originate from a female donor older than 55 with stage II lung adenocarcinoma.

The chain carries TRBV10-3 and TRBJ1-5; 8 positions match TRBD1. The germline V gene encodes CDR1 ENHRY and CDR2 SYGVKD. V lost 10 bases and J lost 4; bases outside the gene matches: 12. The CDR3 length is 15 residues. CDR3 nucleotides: TGTGCCAGCAGACAAGACAGGGGTTTTAATCAGCCCCAGCATTTT. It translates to CASRQDRGFNQPQHF.

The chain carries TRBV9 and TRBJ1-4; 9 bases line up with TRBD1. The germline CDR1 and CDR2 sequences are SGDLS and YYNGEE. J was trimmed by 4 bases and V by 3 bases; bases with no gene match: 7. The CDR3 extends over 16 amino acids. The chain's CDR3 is CASSADRGSFNEKLFF. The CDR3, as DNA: TGTGCCAGCAGCGCCGACAGGGGGTCGTTTAATGAAAAACTGTTTTTT. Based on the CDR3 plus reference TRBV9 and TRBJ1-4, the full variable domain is DSGVTQTPKHLITATGQRVTLRCSPRSGDLSVYWYQQSLDQGLQFLIQYYNGEERAKGNILERFSAQQFPDLHSELNLSSLELGDSALYFCASSADRGSFNEKLFFGSGTQLSVL.

CDR3 residues: CASSLGGSGYTF. The CDR3 DNA follows: TGTGCCAGCAGTTTAGGAGGGAGTGGCTACACCTTC. The V call is TRBV27, the J call TRBJ1-2; no clear D. Germline V gene lookup returns CDR1 MNHEY and CDR2 SMNVEV (reference sequence). Trimming pared 2 bases from V and 7 bases from J, leaving 8 bases between. The CDR3 length is 12 residues.

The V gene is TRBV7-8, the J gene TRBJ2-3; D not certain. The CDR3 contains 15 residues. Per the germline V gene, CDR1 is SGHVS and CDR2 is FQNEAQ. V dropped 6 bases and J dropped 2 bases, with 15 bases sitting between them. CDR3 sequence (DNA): TGTGCCAGCAGTCTACAGTCGCGACCCACAGATACGCAGTATTTT. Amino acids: CASSLQSRPTDTQYF. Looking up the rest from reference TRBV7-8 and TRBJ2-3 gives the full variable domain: GAGVSQSPRYKVAKRGQDVALRCDPISGHVSLFWYQQALGQGPEFLTYFQNEAQLDKSGLPSDRFFAERPEGSVSTLKIQRTQQEDSAVYLCASSLQSRPTDTQYFGPGTRLTVL.

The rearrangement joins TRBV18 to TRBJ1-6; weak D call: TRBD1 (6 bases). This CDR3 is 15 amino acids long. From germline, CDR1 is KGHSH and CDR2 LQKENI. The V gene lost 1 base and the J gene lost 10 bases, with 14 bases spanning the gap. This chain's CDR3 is CASSPQTGTGSPLHF. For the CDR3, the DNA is TGTGCCAGCTCACCACAGACAGGTACGGGATCACCCCTCCACTTT.

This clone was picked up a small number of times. In nucleotides, the CDR3 is TGTGCCAGCAAACAGGGGGCCGAGACTGAAGCTTTCTTT. Amino acid sequence: CASKQGAETEAFF. The chain links TRBV7-2 to TRBJ1-1; TRBD1 matches 9 bases. Per germline, CDR1 SGHTA and CDR2 FQGNSA. The ends lost 7 bases at V and 5 bases at J; junction bases unmatched: 5. This CDR3 spans 13 amino acids.

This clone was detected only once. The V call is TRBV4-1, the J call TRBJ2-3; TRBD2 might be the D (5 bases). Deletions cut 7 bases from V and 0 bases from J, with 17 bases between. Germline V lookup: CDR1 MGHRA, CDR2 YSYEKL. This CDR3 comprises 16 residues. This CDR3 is CASTSGVAPSTDTQYF. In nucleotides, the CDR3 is TGCGCCAGCACCTCGGGCGTAGCGCCTAGCACAGATACGCAGTATTTT.

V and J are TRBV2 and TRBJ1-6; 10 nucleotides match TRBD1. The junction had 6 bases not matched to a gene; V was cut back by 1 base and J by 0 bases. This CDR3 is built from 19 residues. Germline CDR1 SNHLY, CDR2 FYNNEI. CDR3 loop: CASSEVGQGLSSYNSPLHF. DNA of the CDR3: TGTGCCAGCAGTGAAGTGGGACAGGGGTTAAGCTCCTATAATTCACCCCTCCACTTT.

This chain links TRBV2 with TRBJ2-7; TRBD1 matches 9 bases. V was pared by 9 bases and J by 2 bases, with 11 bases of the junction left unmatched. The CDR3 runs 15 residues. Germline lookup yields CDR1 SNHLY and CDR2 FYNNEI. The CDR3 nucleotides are TGTGCCAGTGCACGGGACAGGGTCTCAACCTACGAGCAGTACTTC. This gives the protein CASARDRVSTYEQYF.

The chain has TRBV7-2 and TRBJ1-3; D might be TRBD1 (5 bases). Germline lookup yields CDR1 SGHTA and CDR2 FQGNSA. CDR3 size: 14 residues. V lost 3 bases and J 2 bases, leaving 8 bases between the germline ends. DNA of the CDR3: TGTGCCAGCAGCTTCGCAGGGACTGGAAACACCATATATTTT. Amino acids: CASSFAGTGNTIYF.

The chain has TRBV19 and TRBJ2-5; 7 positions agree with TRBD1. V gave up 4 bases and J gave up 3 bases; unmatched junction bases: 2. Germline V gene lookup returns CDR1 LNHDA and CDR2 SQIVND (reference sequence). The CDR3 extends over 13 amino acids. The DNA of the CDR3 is TGTGCCAGTAGTAGGCAGGGGGAAGAGACCCAGTACTTC. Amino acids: CASSRQGEETQYF.

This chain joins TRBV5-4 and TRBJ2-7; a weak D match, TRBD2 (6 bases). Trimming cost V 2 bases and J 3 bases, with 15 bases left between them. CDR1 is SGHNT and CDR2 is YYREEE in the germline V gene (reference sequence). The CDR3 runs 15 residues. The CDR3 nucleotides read TGTGCCAGCAGCTTTTCTATGGGGGGAAGCTACGAGCAGTACTTC. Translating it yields CASSFSMGGSYEQYF.

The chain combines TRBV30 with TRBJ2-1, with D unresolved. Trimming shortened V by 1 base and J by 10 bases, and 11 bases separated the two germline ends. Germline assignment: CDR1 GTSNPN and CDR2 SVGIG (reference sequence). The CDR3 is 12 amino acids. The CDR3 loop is CAWSGNSPEQFF. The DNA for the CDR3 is TGTGCCTGGAGTGGAAACAGCCCCGAGCAGTTCTTC.

This CDR3 is CASSLIPGDGANVLTF. DNA of the CDR3: TGCGCCAGCAGCTTAATTCCAGGGGACGGGGCCAACGTCCTGACTTTC. The V gene is TRBV5-1, the J gene TRBJ2-6, with TRBD1 as a possible D gene (6 bases). CDR1 and CDR2 (germline): SGHRS, YFSETQ. V lost 2 bases, J lost 4 bases, and 13 bases lay in between. The CDR3 covers 16 residues.

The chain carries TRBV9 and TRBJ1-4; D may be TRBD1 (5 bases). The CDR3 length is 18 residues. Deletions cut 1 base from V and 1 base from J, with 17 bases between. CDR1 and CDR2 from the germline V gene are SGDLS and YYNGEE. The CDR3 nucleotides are TGTGCCAGCAGCGTACGGGACGGAGGACGGGGAACTAATGAAAAACTGTTTTTT. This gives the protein CASSVRDGGRGTNEKLFF.

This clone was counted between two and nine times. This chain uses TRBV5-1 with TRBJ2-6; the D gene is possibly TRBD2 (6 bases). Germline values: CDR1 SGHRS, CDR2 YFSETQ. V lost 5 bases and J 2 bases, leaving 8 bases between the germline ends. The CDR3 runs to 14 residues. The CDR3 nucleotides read TGCGCCAGCAGTTGGGGGGCTGGGGCCAACGTCCTGACTTTC. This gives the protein CASSWGAGANVLTF.

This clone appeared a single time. CDR3 in DNA: TGTGCCAGCAGCGCCTCGGGACTAGGATTGTTTAGTGAGCAGTTCTTC. Translation gives CASSASGLGLFSEQFF. The chain recombines TRBV9 with TRBJ2-1, with TRBD2 matching over 8 bases. The CDR3 consists of 16 residues. The junction had 14 bases not matched to a gene; V was cut back by 3 bases and J by 9 bases. Per germline, CDR1 SGDLS and CDR2 YYNGEE.

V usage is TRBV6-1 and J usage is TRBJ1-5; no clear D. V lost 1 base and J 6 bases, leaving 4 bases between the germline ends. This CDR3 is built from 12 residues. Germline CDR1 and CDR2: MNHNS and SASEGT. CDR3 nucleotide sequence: TGTGCCAGCAGTGAAGGATTTCAGCCCCAGCATTTT. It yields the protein CASSEGFQPQHF.

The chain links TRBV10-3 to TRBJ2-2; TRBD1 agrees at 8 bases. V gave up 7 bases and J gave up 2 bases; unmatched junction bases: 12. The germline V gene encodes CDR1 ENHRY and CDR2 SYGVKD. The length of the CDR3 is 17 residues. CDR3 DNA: TGTGCCATCACCCAGACTGGACAGGGCTTAAACACCGGGGAGCTGTTTTTT. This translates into CAITQTGQGLNTGELFF.

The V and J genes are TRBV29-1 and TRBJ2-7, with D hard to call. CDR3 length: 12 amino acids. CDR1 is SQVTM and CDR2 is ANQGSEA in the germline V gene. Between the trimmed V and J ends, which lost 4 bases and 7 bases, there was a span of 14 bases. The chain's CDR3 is CSVAVFTSEQYF. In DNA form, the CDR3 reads TGCAGCGTTGCGGTCTTCACTTCGGAGCAGTACTTC.

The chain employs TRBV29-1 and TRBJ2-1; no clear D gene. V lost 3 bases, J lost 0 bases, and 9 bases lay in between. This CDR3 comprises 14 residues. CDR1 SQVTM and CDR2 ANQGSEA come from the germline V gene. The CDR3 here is CSVEGVNSYNEQFF. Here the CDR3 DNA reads TGCAGCGTTGAGGGCGTTAACTCCTACAATGAGCAGTTCTTC.

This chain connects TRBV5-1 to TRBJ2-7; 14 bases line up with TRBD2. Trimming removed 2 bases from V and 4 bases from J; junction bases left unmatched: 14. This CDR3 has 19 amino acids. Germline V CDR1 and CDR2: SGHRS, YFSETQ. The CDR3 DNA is TGCGCCAGCAGCTTAGGACTAGCGGGGGGCAACCCAGCCGGTTACGAGCAGTACTTC. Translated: CASSLGLAGGNPAGYEQYF. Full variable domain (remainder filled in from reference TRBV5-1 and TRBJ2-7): KAGVTQTPRYLIKTRGQQVTLSCSPISGHRSVSWYQQTPGQGLQFLFEYFSETQRNKGNFPGRFSGRQFSNSRSEMNVSTLELGDSALYLCASSLGLAGGNPAGYEQYFGPGTRLTVT.

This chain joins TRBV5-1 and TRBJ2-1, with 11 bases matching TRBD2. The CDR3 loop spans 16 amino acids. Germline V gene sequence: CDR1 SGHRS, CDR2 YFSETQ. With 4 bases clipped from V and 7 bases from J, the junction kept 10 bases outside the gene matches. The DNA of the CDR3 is TGCGCCAGCAGCGCCGGGACTAGCGGTCTAGAGAATGAGCAGTTCTTC. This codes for CASSAGTSGLENEQFF.

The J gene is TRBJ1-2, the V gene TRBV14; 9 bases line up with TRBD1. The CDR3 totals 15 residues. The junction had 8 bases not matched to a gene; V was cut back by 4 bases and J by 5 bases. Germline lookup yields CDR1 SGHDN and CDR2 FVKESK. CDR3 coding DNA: TGTGCCAGCAGCCGGGCCGGGACAGGGACTTATGGCTACACCTTC. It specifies CASSRAGTGTYGYTF.

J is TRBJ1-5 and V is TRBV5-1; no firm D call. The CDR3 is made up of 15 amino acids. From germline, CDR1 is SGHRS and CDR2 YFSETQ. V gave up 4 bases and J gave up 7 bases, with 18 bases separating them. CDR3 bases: TGCGCCAGCAGCCCTGGGATCCTCGGCGACCAGCCCCAGCATTTT. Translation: CASSPGILGDQPQHF.

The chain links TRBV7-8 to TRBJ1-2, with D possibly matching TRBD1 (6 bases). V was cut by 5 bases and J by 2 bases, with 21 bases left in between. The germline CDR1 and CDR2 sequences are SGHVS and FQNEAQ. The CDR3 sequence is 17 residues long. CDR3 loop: CASSPTRGVGGNYGYTF. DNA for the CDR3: TGTGCCAGCAGCCCCACGAGGGGGGTTGGAGGAAACTATGGCTACACCTTC.